Listed below are T cell receptor beta chains from one sample, sequenced in a study of CD8 T cells in ankylosing spondylitis. TCRdb analysed the 5' RACE reads with MiXCR anew, one entry per CDR3 protein. This sample has 330,000 or so distinct CDR3 sequences; less than 10% occur once, and the top ten carry about 14%. The specimen was blood, either unsorted or a sorted T cell fraction (not recorded which). All receptors come from a male donor with ankylosing spondylitis. CDR3s include the opening cysteine and the closing phenylalanine or tryptophan. Fields, in order: J gene, V gene, clone size, D gene, CDR3 protein, CDR3 DNA. D genes are given only for firm matches. Size tells how often a clone was seen (once, few, many) or the class of an expanded clone, and some rows leave it out.

J: TRBJ2-1; V: TRBV18; size: few; D: TRBD2; CDR3: CASSPNGLAIGNEQFF; DNA: TGTGCCAGCTCACCAAACGGACTAGCGATAGGCAATGAGCAGTTCTTC
J: TRBJ2-3; V: TRBV7-3; size: .; D: .; CDR3: CASSTLPTDTQYF; DNA: TGTGCCAGCAGCACGTTGCCGACAGATACGCAGTATTTT
J: TRBJ2-1; V: TRBV14; size: few; D: .; CDR3: CASSQVGGAASNEQFF; DNA: TGTGCCAGCAGCCAAGTTGGGGGGGCGGCTAGCAATGAGCAGTTCTTC
J: TRBJ2-1; V: TRBV7-2; size: few; D: .; CDR3: CASSLRFGRHNEQFF; DNA: TGTGCCAGCAGCTTACGATTTGGGCGGCACAATGAGCAGTTCTTC
J: TRBJ1-6; V: TRBV15; size: many; D: .; CDR3: CATSREVAGNIVDSPLHF; DNA: TGTGCCACCAGCAGAGAAGTGGCAGGGAATATAGTGGATTCACCCCTCCACTTT
J: TRBJ1-4; V: TRBV15; size: .; D: TRBD1; CDR3: CATSRETGTDNEKLFF; DNA: TGTGCCACCAGCAGGGAAACCGGGACAGATAATGAAAAACTGTTTTTT
J: TRBJ2-1; V: TRBV24-1; size: few; D: TRBD2; CDR3: CATSDPGLAGEDSYNEQFF; DNA: TGTGCCACCAGTGACCCAGGACTAGCGGGAGAGGACTCCTACAATGAGCAGTTCTTC
J: TRBJ2-2; V: TRBV29-1; size: .; D: .; CDR3: CSVEGLGAGELFF; DNA: TGCAGCGTTGAGGGCCTCGGGGCCGGGGAGCTGTTTTTT
J: TRBJ1-6; V: TRBV20-1; size: .; D: .; CDR3: CSASGLDYNSPLHF; DNA: TGCAGTGCTAGTGGGTTGGACTATAATTCACCCCTCCACTTT
J: TRBJ1-5; V: TRBV6-2/TRBV6-3; size: few; D: .; CDR3: CASSYQIAGNQPQHF; DNA: TGTGCCAGCAGTTACCAGATAGCGGGCAATCAGCCCCAGCATTTT
J: TRBJ2-2; V: TRBV20-1; size: few; D: .; CDR3: CSAPDRIGELFF; DNA: TGCAGTGCGCCCGACAGGATTGGGGAGCTGTTTTTT
J: TRBJ2-6; V: TRBV7-9; size: .; D: .; CDR3: CASTMNSGANVLTF; DNA: TGTGCCAGCACCATGAACTCTGGGGCCAACGTCCTGACTTTC
J: TRBJ2-6; V: TRBV20-1; size: few; D: .; CDR3: CSARMAGANVLTF; DNA: TGCAGTGCTAGGATGGCTGGGGCCAACGTCCTGACTTTC
J: TRBJ2-1; V: TRBV7-3; size: many; D: TRBD2; CDR3: CASSRTSGRHNEQFF; DNA: TGTGCCAGCAGCCGAACTAGCGGGAGACACAATGAGCAGTTCTTC
J: TRBJ2-5; V: TRBV7-9; size: few; D: TRBD2; CDR3: CASSTLAGLETQYF; DNA: TGTGCCAGCAGCACTCTAGCGGGATTAGAGACCCAGTACTTC
J: TRBJ2-5; V: TRBV10-3; size: .; D: .; CDR3: CAISEWGLETQYF; DNA: TGTGCCATCAGTGAGTGGGGTTTAGAGACCCAGTACTTC
J: TRBJ2-3; V: TRBV7-6; size: few; D: .; CDR3: CASSSLASRTDTQYF; DNA: TGTGCCAGCAGCTCCCTCGCGTCCCGCACAGATACGCAGTATTTT
J: TRBJ2-3; V: TRBV5-1; size: many; D: .; CDR3: CASSLEHRDLDTQYF; DNA: TGCGCCAGCAGCTTGGAGCACAGGGATCTAGATACGCAGTATTTT
J: TRBJ1-2; V: TRBV11-2; size: .; D: .; CDR3: CASSPRPGAGDYGYTF; DNA: TGTGCCAGCAGCCCTAGGCCCGGGGCCGGCGACTATGGCTACACCTTC
J: TRBJ2-3; V: TRBV2; size: .; D: TRBD1; CDR3: CASSVLTGVTDTQYF; DNA: TGTGCCAGCAGTGTCTTGACAGGGGTAACAGATACGCAGTATTTT
J: TRBJ2-7; V: TRBV20-1; size: many; D: .; CDR3: CSARVSSYEQYF; DNA: TGCAGTGCGAGGGTAAGCTCCTACGAGCAGTACTTC
J: TRBJ2-3; V: TRBV5-1; size: .; D: .; CDR3: CASRLRPPSTDTQYF; DNA: TGCGCCAGCAGGTTGCGGCCCCCTAGCACAGATACGCAGTATTTT
J: TRBJ1-5; V: TRBV5-1; size: few; D: .; CDR3: CASIYRRYQPQHF; DNA: TGCGCCAGCATTTACCGGCGTTATCAGCCCCAGCATTTT
J: TRBJ2-1; V: TRBV24-1; size: few; D: TRBD1; CDR3: CATSDLGDSGNEQFF; DNA: TGTGCCACCAGTGATTTGGGGGACAGTGGGAATGAGCAGTTCTTC
J: TRBJ2-7; V: TRBV4-1; size: few; D: TRBD2; CDR3: CASSHGTSGRTYEQYF; DNA: TGCGCCAGCAGCCACGGGACTAGCGGGAGAACCTACGAGCAGTACTTC
J: TRBJ1-4; V: TRBV29-1; size: .; D: .; CDR3: CSVREGPDEKLFF; DNA: TGCAGCGTTCGGGAGGGGCCAGATGAAAAACTGTTTTTT
J: TRBJ2-1; V: TRBV29-1; size: many; D: .; CDR3: CSGSWNEQFF; DNA: TGCAGCGGTAGTTGGAATGAGCAGTTCTTC
J: TRBJ2-2; V: TRBV18; size: .; D: .; CDR3: CASSPTGATGELFF; DNA: TGTGCCAGCTCACCAACCGGGGCCACCGGGGAGCTGTTTTTT